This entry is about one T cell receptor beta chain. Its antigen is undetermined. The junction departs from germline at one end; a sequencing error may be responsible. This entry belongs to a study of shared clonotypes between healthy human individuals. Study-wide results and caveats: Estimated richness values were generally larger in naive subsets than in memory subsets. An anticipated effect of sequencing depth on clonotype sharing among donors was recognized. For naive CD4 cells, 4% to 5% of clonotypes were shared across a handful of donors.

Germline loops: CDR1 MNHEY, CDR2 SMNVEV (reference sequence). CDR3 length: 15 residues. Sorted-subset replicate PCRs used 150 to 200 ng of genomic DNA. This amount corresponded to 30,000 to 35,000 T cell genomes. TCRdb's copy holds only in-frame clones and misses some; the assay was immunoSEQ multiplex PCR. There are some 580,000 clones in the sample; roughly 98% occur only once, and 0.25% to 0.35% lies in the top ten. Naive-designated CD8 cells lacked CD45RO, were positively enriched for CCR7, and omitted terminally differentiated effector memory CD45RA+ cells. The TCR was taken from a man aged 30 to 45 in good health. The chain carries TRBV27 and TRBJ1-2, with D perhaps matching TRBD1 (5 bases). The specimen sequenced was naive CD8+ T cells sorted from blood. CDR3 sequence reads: CASSLVDRSFDGYTF. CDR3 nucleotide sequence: TGTGCCAGCAGTTTAGTAGACAGATCTTTTGATGGCTACACTTTC.